The entry below gives a single T cell receptor beta chain sequence along with its context. The antigen remains unidentified. These data belong to a study of cytomegalovirus exposure and HLA in healthy donors. Study information: A previous analysis identified around 120 million unique TCR beta sequences derived from some 200 million T cells. General study results and limits: A highly shared variant cluster was judged a likely technical artifact. Available immune exposure information was restricted to CMV serostatus only.

60 Vbeta and 13 Jbeta primers were used in PCR. Per the original methods: Later analysis identified approximately 80 million unique TCR beta chains, some 10 million shared. Method: immunoSEQ multiplex PCR; TCRdb's copy keeps in-frame clones and lacks some. The D gene and trimming were derived from the DNA, and the V and J assignments and clone size from that table. The sample has under 250,000 clones; approximately 85% are singletons. The V end lost 3 bases, the J end lost 2 bases, and 13 bases lay between the germline ends. Germline-derived CDR1 and CDR2 are MDHEN and SYDVKM. The CDR3 is 15 amino acids.

The chain employs TRBV28 and TRBJ1-2; tentatively, D is TRBD1 (6 bases). Sequenced material: PBMCs. The TCR sequence derives from a woman in her fifties or sixties in good health and CMV-seronegative. CDR3 protein: CASSFVAGVNYGYTF. The CDR3 DNA follows: TGTGCCAGCAGTTTTGTTGCAGGGGTAAACTATGGCTACACCTTC.